In its sample, the clone carrying this TCR beta chain was seen a few times. Antigen: not known. The data were taken from a study of identical twins. Study-level findings and limits: These conclusions were based on statistical analysis (cross-sectional, not following the same donors).

In every case, the donor was a healthy Caucasian. CDR3 length: 16 residues. Germline V gives CDR1 PRHDT, CDR2 FYEKMQ (reference sequence). V was clipped by 5 bases and J by 1 base, with 18 bases between them. TCRdb re-called the 5' RACE reads through MiXCR, storing one row per CDR3 protein. The repertoire holds roughly 690,000 distinct CDR3 sequences, with about 20% as singletons. In addition, the sample was reused for a study of T cells expressing NK-cell markers. As that report states: The eight sequenced donors comprised seven who were HCMV-seropositive and one who was seronegative. Several of the donors also had these clonotypes leading their CD3+CD56-NKG2C+ fraction.

This rearrangement joins TRBV13 to TRBJ2-7; the D gene is possibly TRBD2 (5 bases). What was sequenced was PBMCs. This TCR was recovered from a woman younger than 30 in good health. CDR3: CASSPILGRGSYEQYF. CDR3 coding DNA: TGTGCCAGCAGCCCCATCCTCGGGCGAGGGTCCTACGAGCAGTACTTC. Combining the CDR3 with reference TRBV13 and TRBJ2-7 gives the whole variable domain AAGVIQSPRHLIKEKRETATLKCYPIPRHDTVYWYQQGPGQDPQFLISFYEKMQSDKGSIPDRFSAQQFSDYHSELNMSSLELGDSALYFCASSPILGRGSYEQYFGPGTRLTVT.